This T cell receptor beta chain was found in a study of OX40 agonist ivuxolimab in advanced cancers. This CDR3 has 16 amino acids. Trimming cost V 6 bases and J 4 bases; bases outside gene matches: 11. Germline V CDR1 and CDR2: WSHSY, SAAADI. General study results and limits: The average count of expanded clones was higher among CD8+ T cells than among CD4+.

Using immunoSEQ multiplex PCR, the repertoire was profiled, and TCRdb retains in-frame clones only, with some absent. The sample has 50,000 to 65,000 clones; about 81% are singletons. A remark on this clone: Its target is unknown.

This sequence was found in an adult with an advanced solid tumor such as melanoma, head and neck, liver or kidney cancer. The chain joins TRBV10-2 to TRBJ2-1; 8 positions agree with TRBD2. Sequences were derived from CD4+ or CD8+ T cells sorted from blood, sampled in a trial of the OX40 agonist ivuxolimab. CDR3 sequence: CASRPPGLESYNEQFF. CDR3 coding DNA: TGCGCCAGCAGACCTCCGGGACTAGAGAGTTACAATGAGCAGTTCTTC.